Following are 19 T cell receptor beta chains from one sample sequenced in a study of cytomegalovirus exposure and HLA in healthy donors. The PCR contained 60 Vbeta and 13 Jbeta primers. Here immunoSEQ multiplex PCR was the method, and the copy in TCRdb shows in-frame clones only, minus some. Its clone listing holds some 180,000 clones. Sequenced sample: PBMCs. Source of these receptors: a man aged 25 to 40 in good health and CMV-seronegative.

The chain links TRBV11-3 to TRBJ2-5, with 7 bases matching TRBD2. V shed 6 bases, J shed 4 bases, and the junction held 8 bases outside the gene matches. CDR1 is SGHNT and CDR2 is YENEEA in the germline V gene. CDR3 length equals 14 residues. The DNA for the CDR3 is TGTGCCAGCAGGCACCACGGGGAGGGAGAGACCCAGTACTTC. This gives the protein CASRHHGEGETQYF.

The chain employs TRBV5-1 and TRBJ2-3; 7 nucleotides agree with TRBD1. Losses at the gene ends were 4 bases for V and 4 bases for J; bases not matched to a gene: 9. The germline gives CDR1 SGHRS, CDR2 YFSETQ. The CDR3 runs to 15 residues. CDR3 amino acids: CASSGGTGTADTQYF. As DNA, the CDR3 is TGCGCCAGCAGCGGGGGCACAGGGACAGCAGATACGCAGTATTTT.

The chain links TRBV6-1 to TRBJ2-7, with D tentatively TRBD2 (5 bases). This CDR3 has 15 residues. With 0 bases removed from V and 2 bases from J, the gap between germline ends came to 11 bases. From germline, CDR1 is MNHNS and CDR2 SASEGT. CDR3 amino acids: CASSEAAVRAYEQYF. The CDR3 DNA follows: TGTGCCAGCAGTGAAGCGGCAGTGAGGGCCTACGAGCAGTACTTC.

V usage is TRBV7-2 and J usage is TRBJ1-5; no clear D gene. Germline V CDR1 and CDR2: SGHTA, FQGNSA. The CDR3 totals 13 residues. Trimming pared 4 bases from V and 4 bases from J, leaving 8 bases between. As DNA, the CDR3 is TGTGCCAGCAGCTGGCAGGCTAATCAGCCCCAGCATTTT. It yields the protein CASSWQANQPQHF.

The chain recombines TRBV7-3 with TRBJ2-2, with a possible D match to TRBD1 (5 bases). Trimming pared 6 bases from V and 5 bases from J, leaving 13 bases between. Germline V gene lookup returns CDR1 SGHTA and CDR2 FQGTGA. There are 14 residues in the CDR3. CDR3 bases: TGTGCCAGCAGGAAGCAGGGTCGAACCGGGGAGCTGTTTTTT. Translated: CASRKQGRTGELFF.

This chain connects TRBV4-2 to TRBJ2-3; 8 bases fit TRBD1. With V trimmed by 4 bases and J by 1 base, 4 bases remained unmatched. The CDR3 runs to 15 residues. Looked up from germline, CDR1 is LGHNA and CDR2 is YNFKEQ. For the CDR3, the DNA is TGTGCCAGCAGCCTCCAGGGGGCCGGCACAGATACGCAGTATTTT. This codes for CASSLQGAGTDTQYF.

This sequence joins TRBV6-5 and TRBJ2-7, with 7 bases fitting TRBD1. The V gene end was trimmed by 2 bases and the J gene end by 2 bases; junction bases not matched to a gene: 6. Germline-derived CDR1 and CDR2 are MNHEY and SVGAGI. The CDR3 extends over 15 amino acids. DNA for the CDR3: TGTGCCAGCAGTTACGGGGTTGGGACAGCCTACGAGCAGTACTTC. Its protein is CASSYGVGTAYEQYF.

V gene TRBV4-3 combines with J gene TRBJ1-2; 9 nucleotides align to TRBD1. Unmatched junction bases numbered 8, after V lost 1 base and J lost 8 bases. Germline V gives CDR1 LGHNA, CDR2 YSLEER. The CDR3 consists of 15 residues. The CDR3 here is CASSQGDTGGRGYTF. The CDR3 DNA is TGCGCCAGCAGCCAAGGGGATACAGGGGGCCGGGGCTACACCTTC.

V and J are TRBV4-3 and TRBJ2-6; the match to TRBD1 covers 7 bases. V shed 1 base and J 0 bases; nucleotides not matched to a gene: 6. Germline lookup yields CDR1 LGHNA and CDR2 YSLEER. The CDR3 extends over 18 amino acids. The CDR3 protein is CASSQVGRGTSGANVLTF. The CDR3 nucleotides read TGCGCCAGCAGCCAAGTCGGCAGGGGGACCTCTGGGGCCAACGTCCTGACTTTC.

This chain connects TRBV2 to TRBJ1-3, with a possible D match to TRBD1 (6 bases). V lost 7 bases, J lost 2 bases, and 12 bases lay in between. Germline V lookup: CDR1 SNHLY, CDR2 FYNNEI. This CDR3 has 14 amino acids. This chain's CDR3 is CASTGQLAGNTIYF. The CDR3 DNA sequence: TGTGCCAGCACAGGACAGCTAGCTGGAAACACCATATATTTT.

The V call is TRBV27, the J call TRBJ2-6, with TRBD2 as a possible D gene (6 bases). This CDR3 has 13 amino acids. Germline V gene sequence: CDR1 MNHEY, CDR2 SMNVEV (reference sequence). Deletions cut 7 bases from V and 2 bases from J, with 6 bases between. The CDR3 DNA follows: TGTGCCAGCACGGGGGCTGGGGCCAACGTCCTGACTTTC. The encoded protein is CASTGAGANVLTF.

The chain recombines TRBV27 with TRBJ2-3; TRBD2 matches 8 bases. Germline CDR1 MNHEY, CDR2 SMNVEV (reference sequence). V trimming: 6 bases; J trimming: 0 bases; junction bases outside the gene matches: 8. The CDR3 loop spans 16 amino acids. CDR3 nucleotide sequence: TGTGCCAGCAGAGGGACTAGTTGGACTAGCACAGATACGCAGTATTTT. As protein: CASRGTSWTSTDTQYF.

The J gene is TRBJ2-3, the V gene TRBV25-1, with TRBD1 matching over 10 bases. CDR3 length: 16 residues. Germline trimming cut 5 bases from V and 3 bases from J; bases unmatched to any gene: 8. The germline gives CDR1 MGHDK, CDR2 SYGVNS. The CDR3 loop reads CASSTRTGGITDTQYF. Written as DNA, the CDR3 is TGTGCCAGCAGTACCCGGACAGGGGGTATTACAGATACGCAGTATTTT.

The CDR3 DNA reads as TGTGCCAGCAGTTGGACTAGCGGGGGGGCCTACGAGCAGTACTTC. It yields the protein CASSWTSGGAYEQYF. This chain links TRBV27 with TRBJ2-7; 15 bases map to TRBD2. The CDR3 runs 15 residues. V lost 4 bases and J lost 2; bases outside the gene matches: 0. Germline CDR1 MNHEY, CDR2 SMNVEV (reference sequence).

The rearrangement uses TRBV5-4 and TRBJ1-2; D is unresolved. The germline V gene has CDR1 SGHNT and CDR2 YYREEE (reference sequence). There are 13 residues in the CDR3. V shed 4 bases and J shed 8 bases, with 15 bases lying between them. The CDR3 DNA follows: TGTGCCAGCAGCGTTAAGGAGCCGGGGGGCTACACCTTC. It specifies CASSVKEPGGYTF.

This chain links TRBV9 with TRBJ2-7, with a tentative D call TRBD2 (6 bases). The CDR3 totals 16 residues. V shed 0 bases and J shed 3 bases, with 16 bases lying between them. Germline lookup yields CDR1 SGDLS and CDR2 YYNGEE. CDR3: CASSVDSGGLIYEQYF. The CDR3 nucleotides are TGTGCCAGCAGCGTAGATTCGGGCGGACTAATCTACGAGCAGTACTTC.

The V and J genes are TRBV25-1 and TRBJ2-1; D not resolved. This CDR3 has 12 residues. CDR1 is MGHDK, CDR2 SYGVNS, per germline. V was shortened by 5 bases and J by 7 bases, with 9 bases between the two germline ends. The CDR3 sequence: CASSWANNEQFF. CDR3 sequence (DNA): TGTGCCAGCAGTTGGGCCAATAATGAGCAGTTCTTC. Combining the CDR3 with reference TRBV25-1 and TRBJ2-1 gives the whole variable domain EADIYQTPRYLVIGTGKKITLECSQTMGHDKMYWYQQDPGMELHLIHYSYGVNSTEKGDLSSESTVSRIRTEHFPLTLESARPSHTSQYLCASSWANNEQFFGPGTRLTVL.

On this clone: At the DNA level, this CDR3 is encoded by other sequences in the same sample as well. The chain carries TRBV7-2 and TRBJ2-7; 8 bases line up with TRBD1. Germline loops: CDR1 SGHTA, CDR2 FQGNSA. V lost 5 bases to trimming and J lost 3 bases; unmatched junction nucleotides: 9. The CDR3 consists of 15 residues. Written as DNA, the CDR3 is TGTGCCAGCAGCCTAGGACAGGGAGATCTCTACGAGCAGTACTTC. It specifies CASSLGQGDLYEQYF.

As DNA, the CDR3 is TGTGCCAGCAGCTGGGGGGACAGGATGAACACTGAAGCTTTCTTT. This gives the protein CASSWGDRMNTEAFF. The chain employs TRBV5-4 and TRBJ1-1; 8 bases match TRBD1. Per the germline V gene, CDR1 is SGHNT and CDR2 is YYREEE (reference sequence). This CDR3 is 15 amino acids long. The J segment lost 0 bases and the V segment lost 3 bases, leaving 4 bases of the junction unmatched.